This entry describes one T cell receptor (beta chain). This clonotype has a count of ten or more. Its antigen is unknown. With a much larger clone just one base away, this may be a read error. This entry belongs to a study of blood T cells in healthy people across ages (dated by TCRdb to between 2014 and 2016). A note on the overall study: In model experiments, template switching captured about one uniquely barcoded TCR beta cDNA molecule for every two T cells. Donors were grouped into four age groups: young (average 16 years), middle-aged (39), aged (around 60) and long-lived (approximately 78). Using deep sequencing normalized with unique cDNA molecular identifiers, the study measured how TCR beta repertoire diversity changes with age. To avoid experimental bias, donors of different ages were spread randomly across the sequencing lanes. Using the same blood draw, the study looked at two additional independent replicas of 1 million unique cDNA reads for two donors, one aged 18 to 29 and the other aged 80 or older.

Paper-wide results and their limitations: As age increased, observed TCR beta diversity per million T cells dropped in a roughly linear way, and a significant reduction was already evident by age 40. Because the CMV infection status of the donors was unknown, age-related changes in expanded clonotypes may potentially have been confounded. The long-lived group showed more naive CD4+ T cells, fewer expanded clones and increased TCR diversity than the aged group, suggesting age selection. Estimates of total diversity based on one million sequenced T cells were considered lower bounds and underestimates. Since profiling was done on bulk unsorted PBMCs, naive and antigen-experienced compartments could not be conclusively compared. There was a strong correlation between observed TCR beta diversity and the percentage of naive T cells measured by flow cytometry.

The germline V gene yields MDHEN for CDR1 and SYDVKM for CDR2. The CDR3 contains 16 residues, cysteine and phenylalanine counted. Here the CDR3 DNA is all that survives: 48 bases in frame from base 1. The library was produced with 5' RACE. Sequencing instrument: Illumina HiSeq 2500. The second PCR ran for roughly 7 to 12 cycles and used a J-beta primer mix along with a sample-barcoded 5' primer. Each TCR beta cDNA molecule received a unique molecular identifier from a template-switch 5' adaptor carrying 12 random nucleotides. Each sample yielded at least 2.5 million CDR3-containing paired-end reads. First-strand cDNA synthesis was performed from all RNA using the Mint cDNA synthesis kit, with priming by a TRBC-specific oligonucleotide. All cDNA was treated with uracil-DNA glycosylase and then went through a first 18-cycle PCR with the universal primers M1SS and BC2_uni_R. For the original study's pipeline: For normalization, 1 million high-quality reads were randomly selected from each sample, with every read carrying a distinct molecular identifier. Reads with shared molecular identifiers were discarded instead of being binned into consensus sequences. CDR3 identification, clonotype clustering and error correction used MiTCR with a Q25 quality threshold and the strictest error-elimination algorithm. A nonparametric unseen species model using Euler transformation provided a lower-bound estimate of total TCR beta diversity. TCRdb cleaned the public reads at Q25 with fastp, built clones with MiXCR and kept in-frame beta chains. Each entry is one CDR3 protein sequence, shown with its most common DNA and genes. TCRdb's processing, not the authors', yielded these V and J calls. In this sample the table shows fewer than 1,000,000 distinct CDR3 sequences, about 46% of which occur a single time. The ten largest clones take up 15% to 20% of the sample.

The donors were some 36 Caucasian individuals from Russia, aged roughly 6 to 100 years, who were systemically healthy. Each donor gave around 9.9 milliliters of peripheral blood, collected into EDTA-treated Vacutainer tubes. PBMCs were isolated by Ficoll-Paque density-gradient centrifugation, with at least 7 million obtained per sample. Trizol reagent was used to extract total RNA from the PBMCs, yielding at least 5 micrograms per sample. The percentages of naive CD45RAhigh/CD27high T cells were determined by flow cytometry on a PBMC aliquot from every donor. Recombination linked TRBV28 to TRBJ2-1, with a weak D call of TRBD2 (7 bases match). The J call is doubtful: the DNA matches TRBJ2-7 better. The TCR comes from an elderly man in good health. The sequencing input was blood. The CDR3 in this case is CASSRPGGRSYNEQYF. Here is the DNA: TGTGCCAGCAGCAGGCCGGGGGGCCGCTCCTACAATGAGCAGTACTTC.